A single sample is the source of the 15 T cell receptor beta chains below, sequenced in a study of human T cells and chemical hapten exposure. The time point: patch test 2, 6 weeks after DPC sensitization. Treatment defined: therapeutic diphenylcyclopropenone sensitization with weekly scalp DPC. The authors' total RNA extraction used unfractionated whole blood. One entry per CDR3 protein results from TCRdb running MiXCR on the RACE reads. Of some 42,000 distinct CDR3 sequences listed, about 9.6% are singletons. The specimen was whole blood, collected in connection with sensitization to the hapten diphenylcyclopropenone (DPC). The receptors originated from a woman aged 30 to 39 with alopecia areata. Some clones in this sample may be carry-over from other donors' samples.

The table lists this clonotype with a count of one. A junction end diverges from the germline sequence, so it may reflect a read error. J is TRBJ2-1 and V is TRBV2; D ambiguous. The CDR3 is 12 amino acids. Per the germline V gene, CDR1 is SNHLY and CDR2 is FYNNEI. In nucleotides, the CDR3 is TGTGCCAGCAGTGAAGGTCCAAAGGCCTCGCTCTTT. Translation gives CASSEGPKASLF.

The CDR3 DNA sequence: TGTGCCAGCAGCTTGGGGAGGGGAAACACCATATATTTT. Protein: CASSLGRGNTIYF. The J gene is TRBJ1-3, the V gene TRBV7-2; no reliable D call. This CDR3 is built from 13 residues. Trimming took 3 bases from V and 4 from J, leaving 7 bases between them. Germline CDR1 reads SGHTA; CDR2 reads FQGNSA. Together with reference TRBV7-2 and TRBJ1-3, the CDR3 gives the full variable domain: GAGVSQSPSNKVTEKGKDVELRCDPISGHTALYWYRQSLGQGLEFLIYFQGNSAPDKSGLPSDRFSAERTGGSVSTLTIQRTQQEDSAVYLCASSLGRGNTIYFGEGSWLTVV.

The chain joins TRBV4-3 to TRBJ2-7; D remains ambiguous. V lost 5 bases and J lost 2, with 19 bases in between. CDR3 length: 16 residues. Germline V gene lookup returns CDR1 LGHNA and CDR2 YSLEER. CDR3 in amino acids: CASSSALYSTPYEQYF. The CDR3 DNA is TGCGCCAGCAGCTCCGCACTTTACAGCACCCCCTACGAGCAGTACTTC.

This clonotype was seen more than once but under ten times. The chain carries TRBV15 and TRBJ2-1; D is undetermined. This CDR3 has 16 amino acids. Trimming pared 0 bases from V and 6 bases from J, leaving 15 bases between. Germline V gene lookup returns CDR1 LNHNV and CDR2 YYDKDF (reference sequence). CDR3 sequence reads: CATSRDLSGARNEQFF. In DNA form, the CDR3 reads TGTGCCACCAGCAGAGATTTGTCAGGAGCTCGCAATGAGCAGTTCTTC.

This chain connects TRBV11-2 to TRBJ1-1; TRBD1 agrees at 11 bases. With 5 bases clipped from V and 2 bases from J, the junction kept 13 bases outside the gene matches. This CDR3 has 18 residues. Germline CDR1 is SGHAT and CDR2 is FQNNGV. CDR3 sequence reads: CASSRYRDRGVINTEAFF. The CDR3, as DNA: TGTGCCAGCAGCCGCTACAGGGACAGGGGGGTCATAAACACTGAAGCTTTCTTT.

The rearrangement uses TRBV2 and TRBJ2-4; the D gene could be TRBD1 or TRBD2 (5 bases each). CDR1 and CDR2 (germline): SNHLY, FYNNEI. The CDR3 spans 13 residues. The V end was cut by 5 bases, the J end by 5 bases, with 10 bases between. The CDR3: CASSRDVENIQYF. Here the CDR3 DNA reads TGTGCCAGCAGTCGGGACGTCGAAAACATTCAGTACTTC.

The chain joins TRBV20-1 to TRBJ1-1; D is possibly TRBD1 (5 bases). This CDR3 is 13 amino acids long. The V gene's germline CDR1 is DFQATT and CDR2 SNEGSKA (reference sequence). V lost 6 bases and J lost 4, with 15 bases in between. CDR3 nucleotides: TGCAGTGCAATCAGGGATAAGGGCACTGAAGCTTTCTTT. This encodes CSAIRDKGTEAFF.

This CDR3 is CASSLAAGGFTGELFF. In DNA form, the CDR3 reads TGTGCCAGCAGCTTAGCTGCGGGGGGATTTACCGGGGAGCTGTTTTTT. The chain couples TRBV7-2 to TRBJ2-2; 8 nucleotides line up with TRBD2. The CDR3 runs 16 residues. V lost 0 bases and J lost 5; bases outside the gene matches: 5. Germline-derived CDR1 and CDR2 are SGHTA and FQGNSA.

The CDR3 is CASSPIGVGVNEQFF. CDR3 DNA: TGTGCCAGCAGCCCTATAGGGGTGGGGGTCAATGAGCAGTTCTTC. The V call is TRBV7-6, the J call TRBJ2-1; D may correspond to TRBD1 or TRBD2 (5 bases each). The V end was cut by 5 bases, the J end by 6 bases, with 17 bases between. Germline assignment: CDR1 SGHVS and CDR2 FNYEAQ. This CDR3 spans 15 amino acids. The full variable domain, its missing parts supplied by reference TRBV7-6 and TRBJ2-1, is GAGVSQSPRYKVTKRGQDVALRCDPISGHVSLYWYRQALGQGPEFLTYFNYEAQQDKSGLPNDRFSAERPEGSISTLTIQRTEQRDSAMYRCASSPIGVGVNEQFFGPGTRLTVL.

V gene TRBV11-1 combines with J gene TRBJ2-7; 9 positions match TRBD1. The germline V gene encodes CDR1 SGHAT and CDR2 FQDESV (reference sequence). The CDR3 is made up of 16 amino acids. V gave up 5 bases and J gave up 7 bases; unmatched junction bases: 15. The CDR3 region has the DNA TGTGCCAGCAGCCGAGAAAGGGGACAGGGCCGTCGGGAGCAGTACTTC. Its protein product is CASSRERGQGRREQYF.

The chain has TRBV11-2 and TRBJ2-1, with no clear D. Trimming shortened V by 2 bases and J by 4 bases, and 9 bases separated the two germline ends. This CDR3 is 14 amino acids long. CDR1 is SGHAT, CDR2 FQNNGV, per germline. CDR3 sequence reads: CASSLQWNYNEQFF. DNA for the CDR3: TGTGCCAGCAGCTTACAATGGAATTACAATGAGCAGTTCTTC.

At least ten counts were recorded for this clonotype. The chain recombines TRBV6-2 or TRBV6-3 with TRBJ2-1, with a weak D call TRBD1 (5 bases). CDR1 is MNHEY and CDR2 is SVGEGT in the germline V gene. V lost 2 bases and J lost 8, with 13 bases in between. The CDR3 has 14 amino acids. The CDR3 is CASSYGVFRDEQFF. In DNA, the CDR3 is TGTGCCAGCAGTTACGGGGTCTTCAGGGATGAGCAGTTCTTC.

This clonotype has ten or more counts. The chain joins TRBV2 to TRBJ2-7; D might be TRBD2 (6 bases). CDR3 length: 15 residues. Germline CDR1 reads SNHLY; CDR2 reads FYNNEI. Trimming removed 3 bases at V and 0 bases at J, with 12 bases between. The CDR3 sequence: CASSDAGFISYEQYF. The CDR3 DNA sequence: TGTGCCAGCAGTGATGCGGGGTTCATCTCCTACGAGCAGTACTTC.

The gene calls are TRBV7-9 and TRBJ2-1; possible D gene TRBD2, 7 bases. The germline V and J ends were trimmed by 4 bases and 1 base, with 14 bases remaining between them. The length of the CDR3 is 16 residues. Per the germline V gene, CDR1 is SEHNR and CDR2 is FQNEAQ (reference sequence). CDR3: CASSYGGQRSYNEQFF. DNA of the CDR3: TGTGCCAGCAGCTACGGGGGGCAAAGGTCCTACAATGAGCAGTTCTTC. Supplemented by reference TRBV7-9 and TRBJ2-1, the full variable domain reads DTGVSQNPRHKITKRGQNVTFRCDPISEHNRLYWYRQTLGQGPEFLTYFQNEAQLEKSRLLSDRFSAERPKGSFSTLEIQRTEQGDSAMYLCASSYGGQRSYNEQFFGPGTRLTVL.

This chain links TRBV29-1 with TRBJ2-3, with unresolved D. The CDR3 has 10 residues. CDR1 and CDR2 from the germline V gene are SQVTM and ANQGSEA. Trimming removed 7 bases at V and 2 bases at J, with 4 bases between. The CDR3 DNA follows: TGCAGCGCCCACACAGATACGCAGTATTTT. Protein sequence: CSAHTDTQYF.